Below, 29 T cell receptor beta chains from the same sample are listed, as sequenced in a study of T cell repertoires in cytomegalovirus infection (dated by TCRdb to between 2018 and 2020). These receptors' antigens are unknown. The treatment or condition label here, explained by the study, means: in vitro stimulation with specific CMV peptide epitopes to enrich CMV-specific T cells. TCRdb shows the sequencer as Illumina HiSeq 1500. TCRdb redid the processing of the public reads, applying fastp at Q25 and MiXCR, and retained in-frame beta chains. Rows are unified per CDR3 protein, each entry keeping the most common DNA and genes. This sample is represented by 640,000 or so distinct CDR3 sequences; around 31% of them were singletons. The ten largest clonotypes hold about 18% of the sample. Source: cultured PBMCs, taken from culture after CMV antigen stimulation. The receptors stem from a human donor in good health (CMV status not recorded). Some clones in this sample may be carry-over from other donors' samples.

This clonotype was observed at least ten times. The chain employs TRBV7-2 and TRBJ2-3; 11 positions match TRBD1. Unmatched junction bases numbered 5, after V lost 4 bases and J lost 2 bases. This CDR3 has 16 residues. Looked up from germline, CDR1 is SGHTA and CDR2 is FQGNSA. CDR3 coding DNA: TGTGCCAGCAGCTCGGGGACAGGGGGACCCACAGATACGCAGTATTTT. Amino acid sequence: CASSSGTGGPTDTQYF.

The V gene is TRBV6-8, the J gene TRBJ2-7; possibly TRBD1 for D (6 bases). The ends were cut back, 2 bases at V and 4 bases at J, with 18 bases in the middle. The CDR3 sequence is 16 residues long. Looked up from germline, CDR1 is MNHGY and CDR2 is SAAAGT. CDR3 residues: CASSYAPGQTYYEQYF. CDR3 sequence (DNA): TGTGCCAGCAGTTACGCTCCCGGACAGACATATTACGAGCAGTACTTC.

This clonotype was found a few times. V is TRBV30 and J is TRBJ2-2; D gene uncertain. Germline V gene data show CDR1 as GTSNPN and CDR2 as SVGIG (reference sequence). V lost 3 bases, J lost 4 bases, and 6 bases lay in between. This CDR3 has 12 residues. The CDR3 spells CAWSGPTGELFF. The CDR3 nucleotides read TGTGCCTGGAGCGGACCCACCGGGGAGCTGTTTTTT.

As concerns this clonotype: An end of the junction differs from the germline gene, which may be a read error. V and J are TRBV5-4 and TRBJ1-2; TRBD1 aligns across 7 bases. The CDR3 runs 13 residues. Germline values: CDR1 SGHNT, CDR2 YYREEE (reference sequence). The CDR3 nucleotides read TGTGCCAGCAGGTTGGGAGGGGGCAATGGCTACACCTTC. The encoded protein is CASRLGGGNGYTF.

This clonotype was detected only a few times. The CDR3 coding sequence is TGTGCCAGCAGTTTAGCGAAACTCCAAGAGACCCAGTACTTC. Translating gives CASSLAKLQETQYF. The V gene is TRBV27, the J gene TRBJ2-5; no clear D. In germline, CDR1 is MNHEY, CDR2 SMNVEV (reference sequence). The CDR3 is 14 amino acids. Trimming shortened V by 2 bases and J by 1 base, and 8 bases separated the two germline ends.

This clonotype was observed a few times. The J gene is TRBJ1-2, the V gene TRBV18; D is unresolved. Trimming pared 3 bases from V and 4 bases from J, leaving 15 bases between. The V gene's germline CDR1 is KGHSH and CDR2 LQKENI. The CDR3 contains 15 residues. CDR3 residues: CASSPDLADTYGYTF. The CDR3 nucleotides are TGTGCCAGCTCACCCGATTTGGCAGACACCTATGGCTACACCTTC. The full variable domain, rest sourced from reference TRBV18 and TRBJ1-2, is NAGVMQNPRHLVRRRGQEARLRCSPMKGHSHVYWYRQLPEEGLKFMVYLQKENIIDESGMPKERFSAEFPKEGPSILRIQQVVRGDSAAYFCASSPDLADTYGYTFGSGTRLTVV.

The V gene is TRBV7-2, the J gene TRBJ2-7; 11 bases fit TRBD1. This CDR3 region has 14 residues. Germline lookup yields CDR1 SGHTA and CDR2 FQGNSA. V shed 4 bases, J shed 5 bases, and the junction held 4 bases outside the gene matches. The CDR3 DNA is TGTGCCAGCAGCTCGGGACAGGGGGACAACGAGCAGTACTTC. The encoded protein is CASSSGQGDNEQYF. The variable domain in full, with the rest retrieved from reference TRBV7-2 and TRBJ2-7, is GAGVSQSPSNKVTEKGKDVELRCDPISGHTALYWYRQSLGQGLEFLIYFQGNSAPDKSGLPSDRFSAERTGGSVSTLTIQRTQQEDSAVYLCASSSGQGDNEQYFGPGTRLTVT.

This clonotype was seen a few times. This chain's CDR3 is CASSQDWPAGGPYKYF. The CDR3 DNA is TGTGCCAGCAGCCAAGATTGGCCAGCGGGGGGACCCTACAAGTATTTT. This chain joins TRBV4-2 and TRBJ2-3; 9 bases map to TRBD2. V lost 0 bases to trimming and J lost 13 bases; unmatched junction nucleotides: 14. The CDR3 contains 16 residues. Germline V CDR1 and CDR2: LGHNA, YNFKEQ.

The gene calls are TRBV6-5 and TRBJ1-1; D is undetermined. Germline CDR1 reads MNHEY; CDR2 reads SVGAGI. V was clipped by 0 bases and J by 12 bases, with 17 bases between them. This CDR3 region has 14 residues. The CDR3 is CASSYSISRTKTFF. The CDR3 region has the DNA TGTGCCAGCAGTTACTCGATATCCAGGACCAAAACTTTCTTT.

The rearrangement links TRBV27 to TRBJ2-7; weak D call: TRBD2 (6 bases). The V gene's germline CDR1 is MNHEY and CDR2 SMNVEV (reference sequence). The CDR3 extends over 14 amino acids. The V and J ends lost 4 bases and 11 bases respectively, with 21 bases between them. This CDR3 is CASSSPGLSSLEYF. In DNA, the CDR3 is TGTGCCAGCAGTTCCCCGGGACTCTCGAGTTTGGAGTACTTC.

This clonotype was found many times. The rearrangement joins TRBV7-2 to TRBJ2-3; D uncertain. Per germline, CDR1 SGHTA and CDR2 FQGNSA. Trimming took 3 bases from V and 2 from J, leaving 9 bases between them. This CDR3 comprises 14 residues. DNA of the CDR3: TGTGCCAGCAGCTTCCTCCGGTACACAGATACGCAGTATTTT. As protein: CASSFLRYTDTQYF.

This rearrangement joins TRBV19 to TRBJ2-5; either TRBD1 or TRBD2 may supply D (5 bases each). There are 19 residues in the CDR3. V was clipped by 3 bases and J by 2 bases, with 25 bases between them. Germline V CDR1 and CDR2: LNHDA, SQIVND (reference sequence). Written as DNA, the CDR3 is TGTGCCAGTAGTATTAGACCAAAAACCTCGGGGCAGCTACAAGAGACCCAGTACTTC. This encodes CASSIRPKTSGQLQETQYF.

Ten or more counts support this clonotype. The chain uses TRBV7-2 and TRBJ2-3; D might be TRBD1 (6 bases). Trimming left V 6 bases short and J 0 bases short, with 10 bases between. The CDR3 totals 14 residues. Germline V gene data show CDR1 as SGHTA and CDR2 as FQGNSA. This chain's CDR3 is CASRPTGSTDTQYF. CDR3 bases: TGTGCCAGCAGACCTACAGGGAGCACAGATACGCAGTATTTT.

CDR3 bases: TGTGCCAGCAACGTTCTGGCCTCTAACACTGAAGCTTTCTTT. As protein: CASNVLASNTEAFF. This rearrangement joins TRBV12-3 or TRBV12-4 to TRBJ1-1; unclear D gene. The V end was cut by 7 bases, the J end by 2 bases, with 14 bases between. The CDR3 is made up of 14 amino acids.

This clonotype was counted a few times. V and J are TRBV6-1 and TRBJ1-5, with a weak D call TRBD1 (5 bases). This CDR3 has 14 amino acids. Germline lookup yields CDR1 MNHNS and CDR2 SASEGT. The ends were cut back, 6 bases at V and 1 base at J, with 10 bases in the middle. The CDR3 region has the DNA TGTGCCAGCAGGAGGGGCAGAAGCAATCAGCCCCAGCATTTT. Translated, it gives CASRRGRSNQPQHF.

The chain carries TRBV7-2 and TRBJ2-1; TRBD2 matches at 8 bases. CDR1 and CDR2 from the germline V gene are SGHTA and FQGNSA. This CDR3 spans 16 amino acids. J was trimmed by 7 bases and V by 2 bases; bases with no gene match: 10. CDR3 loop: CASSLIGFGRENEQFF. CDR3 in DNA: TGTGCCAGCAGCTTAATCGGGTTCGGGAGGGAGAATGAGCAGTTCTTC.

CDR3 coding DNA: TGTGCCAGCATGAGGGATTATGGCTACACCTTC. Encoded protein: CASMRDYGYTF. The chain joins TRBV12-3 or TRBV12-4 to TRBJ1-2; unclear D gene. The CDR3 has 11 residues. The V gene lost 7 bases and the J gene lost 5 bases, with 8 bases spanning the gap.

J is TRBJ2-1 and V is TRBV6-1; TRBD2 might be the D (6 bases). Germline CDR1 MNHNS, CDR2 SASEGT. Trimming took off 9 bases at V and 0 bases at J, with 12 bases between the two ends. The CDR3 length is 14 residues. The CDR3 spells CASLKGGSYNEQFF. The CDR3 region has the DNA TGTGCCAGTCTAAAGGGAGGCTCCTACAATGAGCAGTTCTTC.

In regard to this clonotype: The limits of the CDR3 on the DNA are not certain, so only TCRdb's listed CDR3 is given. V is TRBV20-1 and J is TRBJ1-1; TRBD1, the table's D call, lacks a check against the DNA. The CDR3 extends over 12 residues, inclusive of both ends. CDR1 is DFQATT, CDR2 SNEGSKA, per germline (reference sequence). CDR3 sequence reads: CSARRVGAGSFF.

This clonotype appeared many times. The chain recombines TRBV7-2 with TRBJ2-4; TRBD2 matches 12 bases. Germline V gene sequence: CDR1 SGHTA, CDR2 FQGNSA. The CDR3 has 18 residues. Trimming took 2 bases from V and 9 from J; bases not matched to a gene: 14. CDR3 nucleotide sequence: TGTGCCAGCAGCTTAAGTGCGGGACTAGCGGGCTCTAGGAGCATTCAGTACTTC. Translation gives CASSLSAGLAGSRSIQYF.

This clonotype turned up a few times. The chain uses TRBV7-9 and TRBJ1-2, with D possibly being TRBD1 (5 bases). This CDR3 is 12 amino acids long. Germline CDR1 and CDR2: SEHNR and FQNEAQ (reference sequence). Trimming removed 5 bases from V and 5 bases from J, with 9 bases in between. This chain's CDR3 is CASSTEGYGYTF. The CDR3 DNA is TGTGCCAGCAGCACCGAGGGGTATGGCTACACCTTC. Together with reference TRBV7-9 and TRBJ1-2, the CDR3 gives the full variable domain: DTGVSQNPRHKITKRGQNVTFRCDPISEHNRLYWYRQTLGQGPEFLTYFQNEAQLEKSRLLSDRFSAERPKGSFSTLEIQRTEQGDSAMYLCASSTEGYGYTFGSGTRLTVV.

This clonotype was recorded at least ten times. This chain joins TRBV7-2 and TRBJ2-6; 9 bases are shared with TRBD1. The CDR3 covers 20 residues. Germline CDR1 SGHTA, CDR2 FQGNSA. The ends lost 5 bases at V and 3 bases at J; junction bases unmatched: 17. The CDR3 region has the DNA TGTGCCAGCAGCCAGACCCCCGGGACAGGGTTCTTTAGTGGGGCCAACGTCCTGACTTTC. It codes for CASSQTPGTGFFSGANVLTF.

The V gene is TRBV11-2, the J gene TRBJ1-5, with unresolved D. Germline V gene lookup returns CDR1 SGHAT and CDR2 FQNNGV. The CDR3 runs to 14 residues. Trimming removed 3 bases from V and 3 bases from J, with 9 bases in between. The CDR3 loop reads CASSLGWANQPQHF. The CDR3 nucleotides are TGTGCCAGCAGCTTGGGGTGGGCCAATCAGCCCCAGCATTTT.

This chain joins TRBV6-5 and TRBJ1-1; D call uncertain. Germline CDR1 is MNHEY and CDR2 is SVGAGI. The V gene lost 0 bases and the J gene lost 5 bases, with 7 bases spanning the gap. There are 13 residues in the CDR3. This CDR3 reads CASSYSPGTEAFF. CDR3 sequence (DNA): TGTGCCAGCAGTTACTCGCCGGGGACTGAAGCTTTCTTT.

This clonotype was seen a handful of times. This chain uses TRBV6-1 with TRBJ1-4; D not certain. The CDR3 consists of 14 residues. The V end was cut by 9 bases, the J end by 3 bases, with 14 bases between. Per the germline V gene, CDR1 is MNHNS and CDR2 is SASEGT. The CDR3 nucleotides read TGTGCCAGTGATAGCGGCACGGCTAATGAAAAACTGTTTTTT. Protein sequence: CASDSGTANEKLFF.

This clonotype was seen more than once but under ten times. V and J are TRBV28 and TRBJ2-7, with 13 bases matching TRBD2. Trimming cost V 5 bases and J 5 bases; bases outside gene matches: 6. Germline values: CDR1 MDHEN, CDR2 SYDVKM. This CDR3 contains 15 residues. In DNA form, the CDR3 reads TGTGCCAGCAGTGACGGACTAGCGGGAGTACACGAGCAGTACTTC. This codes for CASSDGLAGVHEQYF.

This clonotype was recorded many times. J is TRBJ2-5 and V is TRBV7-2; 16 nucleotides match TRBD2. V trimming: 3 bases; J trimming: 2 bases; junction bases outside the gene matches: 15. CDR3 length: 21 residues. Germline V gives CDR1 SGHTA, CDR2 FQGNSA. The CDR3 DNA follows: TGTGCCAGCAGCTTCCGAGTCCCGGGACTAGCGGGAGGGCCGTTACAAGAGACCCAGTACTTC. Translating gives CASSFRVPGLAGGPLQETQYF.

This sequence joins TRBV28 and TRBJ1-4; perhaps TRBD1 as D (5 bases). Trimming removed 5 bases from V and 4 bases from J, with 14 bases in between. Germline CDR1 and CDR2: MDHEN and SYDVKM. The CDR3 consists of 15 residues. CDR3 DNA: TGTGCCAGCAGTCCGCCGATAAGGGGTAATGAAAAACTGTTTTTT. It is translated as CASSPPIRGNEKLFF.

This clonotype was seen only a few times. The V call is TRBV6-1, the J call TRBJ1-1; D is possibly TRBD1 (5 bases). The CDR3 is 15 residues long. Germline V gene lookup returns CDR1 MNHNS and CDR2 SASEGT. The V end was cut by 6 bases, the J end by 0 bases, with 14 bases between. This chain's CDR3 is CASRQQGALNTEAFF. CDR3 coding DNA: TGTGCCAGCAGACAACAAGGGGCCCTGAACACTGAAGCTTTCTTT.